The 18 T cell receptor beta chains in this list originate from one sample, sequenced in a study of blood T cells in healthy people across ages. A sample-barcoded 5' primer and a J-beta primer mix were used in a second PCR of roughly 7 to 11 cycles. One entry per CDR3 protein, called by TCRdb with MiXCR from the 5' RACE reads. The table records 700,000 to 900,000 distinct CDR3 sequences, 20% to 30% of them present only once. These data were likewise used in another study, on T cells of mothers and their children.

The sequencing sample was made of blood. These receptors were obtained from a boy between 5 and 17 years old in good health.

V is TRBV24-1 and J is TRBJ1-1; the D is unclear. The length of the CDR3 is 11 residues. The V end lost 8 bases, the J end lost 2 bases, and 5 bases lay between the germline ends. Germline CDR1 reads KGHDR; CDR2 reads SFDVKD. The CDR3 region is CATKSNTEAFF. The CDR3 nucleotides read TGTGCCACCAAGAGCAACACTGAAGCTTTCTTT.

As for this clonotype: The CDR3 does not close with the conserved phenylalanine or tryptophan, likely indicating a read error. V usage is TRBV20-1 and J usage is TRBJ2-2; D assignment may be TRBD1 or TRBD2 (5 bases each). The CDR3 consists of 16 residues. Per germline, CDR1 DFQATT and CDR2 SNEGSKA (reference sequence). The V end lost 0 bases, the J end lost 1 base, and 12 bases lay between the germline ends. DNA of the CDR3: TGCAGTGCTAGAGATTCGAGGGGCCTGAACACCGGGGAGCTGTTTCTT. Translating it yields CSARDSRGLNTGELFL.

This clonotype has only a few counts. An end of the junction differs from the germline gene, which may be a read error. The rearrangement joins TRBV3-1 to TRBJ2-5; 9 positions agree with TRBD1. CDR3 size: 13 residues. Germline CDR1 and CDR2: LGHDT and YNNKEL (reference sequence). The CDR3 loop reads CASSSRPQGASFF. Here the CDR3 DNA reads TGTGCCAGCAGCTCGAGACCACAGGGGGCCTCGTTCTTC.

The table lists this clonotype with a few counts. This rearrangement joins TRBV7-9 to TRBJ2-4, with TRBD2 as a possible D gene (6 bases). Trimming took 4 bases from V and 0 from J, leaving 25 bases between them. The CDR3 has 20 amino acids. The germline V gene has CDR1 SEHNR and CDR2 FQNEAQ (reference sequence). CDR3 residues: CASSSSQDSSRGRAKNIQYF. DNA for the CDR3: TGTGCCAGCAGCTCGTCACAGGACTCTAGCCGGGGGAGAGCCAAAAACATTCAGTACTTC.

This clonotype was observed a handful of times. The CDR3 DNA reads TGCGCCAGCAGCCCCCTCGGACTAGCGGCTTACAATGAGCAGTTCTTC. It yields the protein CASSPLGLAAYNEQFF. This chain joins TRBV4-1 and TRBJ2-1, with TRBD2 identical over 10 bases. Trimming cost V 4 bases and J 4 bases; bases outside gene matches: 7. The V gene's germline CDR1 is MGHRA and CDR2 YSYEKL. This CDR3 is built from 16 residues.

This clonotype was recorded once. The chain employs TRBV6-5 and TRBJ2-2; the D gene is possibly TRBD2 (5 bases). Germline CDR1 MNHEY, CDR2 SVGAGI. There are 15 residues in the CDR3. V lost 6 bases, J lost 5 bases, and 16 bases lay in between. The CDR3 DNA follows: TGTGCCAGCAGCTCGACCCTACCGGGAACCGGGGAGCTGTTTTTT. It yields the protein CASSSTLPGTGELFF.

The chain is built from TRBV7-2 and TRBJ2-4; D is unresolved. The CDR3 spans 16 residues. V shed 5 bases and J shed 2 bases, with 16 bases lying between them. Germline values: CDR1 SGHTA, CDR2 FQGNSA. The CDR3 bases are TGTGCCAGCAGCCTCCCGACGATGGGGACCAAAAACATTCAGTACTTC. This encodes CASSLPTMGTKNIQYF.

This clonotype was observed a few times. The junction departs from germline at one end; a sequencing error may be responsible. The rearrangement joins TRBV6-2 or TRBV6-3 to TRBJ2-3; perhaps TRBD2 as D (6 bases). Germline V lookup: CDR1 MNHEY, CDR2 SVGEGT. This CDR3 is built from 16 residues. The CDR3 nucleotides are TGTGCCAGCAGTTACAGTTGGGAGGAAGGAGAAGATACGCGGTATTTT. Its protein product is CASSYSWEEGEDTRYF.

With respect to this clonotype: One junction end does not reproduce the germline sequence, and a read error may be involved. V is TRBV7-2 and J is TRBJ2-7; possibly TRBD2 for D (6 bases). From germline, CDR1 is SGHTA and CDR2 FQGNSA. The CDR3 runs 15 residues. The CDR3 is CVSSLGGTVSYEQYF. CDR3 bases: TGTGTCAGCAGCTTAGGAGGGACGGTCTCCTACGAGCAGTACTTC.

As regards this clonotype: The junction shows a germline mismatch at one end, possibly a read error. The V call is TRBV7-9, the J call TRBJ1-1; D unclear. Germline V gene sequence: CDR1 SEHNR, CDR2 FQNEAQ (reference sequence). The CDR3 contains 14 residues. Written as DNA, the CDR3 is TGTGCCAGCAGCCCAGGACGGTCGAACGCTGAAGCTTTCTTT. Its protein product is CASSPGRSNAEAFF. Looking up the rest from reference TRBV7-9 and TRBJ1-1 gives the full variable domain: DTGVSQNPRHKITKRGQNVTFRCDPISEHNRLYWYRQTLGQGPEFLTYFQNEAQLEKSRLLSDRFSAERPKGSFSTLEIQRTEQGDSAMYLCASSPGRSNAEAFFGQGTRLTVV.

This clonotype was recorded a few times. The gene calls are TRBV12-3 or TRBV12-4 and TRBJ2-1, with 16 bases lining up with TRBD2. The V segment lost 4 bases and the J segment 1 base; nucleotides outside the gene matches: 1. There are 17 residues in the CDR3. CDR3 nucleotide sequence: TGTGCCAGCAGTTGGGGACTAGCGGGGGGGTCCTACAATGAGCAGTTCTTC. It codes for CASSWGLAGGSYNEQFF.

The sample holds a few counts of this clonotype. CDR3 coding DNA: TGTGCCAGCAGTGAAGCGGTCACTACAGATACGCAGTATTTT. Amino acid sequence: CASSEAVTTDTQYF. The chain links TRBV2 to TRBJ2-3; D ambiguous. From germline, CDR1 is SNHLY and CDR2 FYNNEI. CDR3 length: 14 amino acids. V lost 0 bases, J lost 3 bases, and 7 bases lay in between. The complete variable domain, with remaining parts taken from reference TRBV2 and TRBJ2-3, reads EPEVTQTPSHQVTQMGQEVILRCVPISNHLYFYWYRQILGQKVEFLVSFYNNEISEKSEIFDDQFSVERPDGSNFTLKIRSTKLEDSAMYFCASSEAVTTDTQYFGPGTRLTVL.

DNA for the CDR3: TGCAGTGCTAGTTGGGGGACAGGGGACAATGAGCAGTTCTTC. Residues: CSASWGTGDNEQFF. The chain joins TRBV20-1 to TRBJ2-1; 10 nucleotides agree with TRBD1. The CDR3 contains 14 residues. After removal of 3 bases from V and 5 bases from J, the junction contained 4 bases not matched to a gene. Germline assignment: CDR1 DFQATT and CDR2 SNEGSKA (reference sequence).

V is TRBV2 and J is TRBJ1-2; D remains unclear. This CDR3 is 14 amino acids long. CDR1 is SNHLY and CDR2 is FYNNEI in the germline V gene. V was clipped by 1 base and J by 5 bases, with 11 bases between them. CDR3 sequence reads: CASSEERMGYGYTF. Here the CDR3 DNA reads TGTGCCAGCAGTGAAGAGCGTATGGGGTATGGCTACACCTTC.

The rearrangement links TRBV5-1 to TRBJ2-5; TRBD1 or TRBD2 may be the D gene (5 bases each). The J call is uncertain, as TRBJ2-7 better fits the DNA end. The CDR3 spans 14 residues. Germline loops: CDR1 SGHRS, CDR2 YFSETQ. The CDR3 loop reads CASEEGNQEYEQYF. The CDR3 coding sequence is TGCGCCAGCGAAGAGGGGAACCAGGAGTACGAGCAGTACTTC.

The chain recombines TRBV15 with TRBJ2-6; D unclear. The CDR3 has 18 amino acids. The ends were cut back, 5 bases at V and 0 bases at J, with 17 bases in the middle. CDR1 LNHNV and CDR2 YYDKDF come from the germline V gene (reference sequence). This CDR3 is CATSSRTALPSGANVLTF. CDR3 nucleotide sequence: TGTGCCACCAGCTCCAGGACGGCCCTCCCCTCTGGGGCCAACGTCCTGACTTTC.

This rearrangement joins TRBV20-1 to TRBJ2-1; 16 bases are shared with TRBD2. V shed 6 bases, J shed 10 bases, and the junction held 6 bases outside the gene matches. CDR3 length equals 14 residues. Germline loops: CDR1 DFQATT, CDR2 SNEGSKA (reference sequence). CDR3 residues: CSALPGLAGGEQFF. The CDR3 DNA sequence: TGCAGTGCCCTTCCGGGACTAGCGGGGGGGGAGCAGTTCTTC.

This clonotype was recorded at least ten times. The chain is built from TRBV5-1 and TRBJ1-1, with TRBD1 matching over 8 bases. Germline-derived CDR1 and CDR2 are SGHRS and YFSETQ. Trimming cost V 5 bases and J 4 bases; bases outside gene matches: 7. This CDR3 is built from 14 residues. Written as DNA, the CDR3 is TGCGCCAGCAGGTCGACAGGGGTTGCCACTGAAGCTTTCTTT. This translates into CASRSTGVATEAFF. The full variable domain, with the rest looked up from reference TRBV5-1 and TRBJ1-1, is KAGVTQTPRYLIKTRGQQVTLSCSPISGHRSVSWYQQTPGQGLQFLFEYFSETQRNKGNFPGRFSGRQFSNSRSEMNVSTLELGDSALYLCASRSTGVATEAFFGQGTRLTVV.